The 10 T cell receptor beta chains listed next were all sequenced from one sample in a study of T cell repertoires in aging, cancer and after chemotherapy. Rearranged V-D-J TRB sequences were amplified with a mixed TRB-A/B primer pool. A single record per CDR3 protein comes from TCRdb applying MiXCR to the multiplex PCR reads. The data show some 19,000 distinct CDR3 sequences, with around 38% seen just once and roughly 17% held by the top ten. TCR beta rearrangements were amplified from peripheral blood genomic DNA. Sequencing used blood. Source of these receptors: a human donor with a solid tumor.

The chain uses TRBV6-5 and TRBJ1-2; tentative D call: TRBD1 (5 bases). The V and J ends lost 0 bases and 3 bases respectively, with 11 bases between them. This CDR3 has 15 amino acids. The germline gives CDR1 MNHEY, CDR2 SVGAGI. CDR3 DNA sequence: TGTGCCAGCAGTTACTCGATCGGGACTGACTATGGCTACACCTTC. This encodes CASSYSIGTDYGYTF.

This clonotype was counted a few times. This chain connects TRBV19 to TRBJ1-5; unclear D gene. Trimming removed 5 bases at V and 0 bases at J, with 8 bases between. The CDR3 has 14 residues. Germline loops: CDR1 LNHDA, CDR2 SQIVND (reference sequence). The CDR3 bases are TGTGCCAGTAGTGTTGGGTTTAGCAATCAGCCCCAGCATTTT. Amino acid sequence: CASSVGFSNQPQHF.

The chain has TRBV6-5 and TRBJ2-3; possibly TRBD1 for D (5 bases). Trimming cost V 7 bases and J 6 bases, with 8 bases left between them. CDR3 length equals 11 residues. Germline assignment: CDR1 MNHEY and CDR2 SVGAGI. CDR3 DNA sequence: TGTGCCAGCACCAAGGGGGATACGCAGTATTTT. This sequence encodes CASTKGDTQYF.

As DNA, the CDR3 is TGTGCCAGCAGTTTTGGGGCCGCCTACGAGCAGTACTTC. Translated: CASSFGAAYEQYF. The chain joins TRBV27 to TRBJ2-7; possibly TRBD1 for D (5 bases). Germline V lookup: CDR1 MNHEY, CDR2 SMNVEV (reference sequence). The CDR3 runs 13 residues. The V end lost 3 bases, the J end lost 2 bases, and 8 bases lay between the germline ends.

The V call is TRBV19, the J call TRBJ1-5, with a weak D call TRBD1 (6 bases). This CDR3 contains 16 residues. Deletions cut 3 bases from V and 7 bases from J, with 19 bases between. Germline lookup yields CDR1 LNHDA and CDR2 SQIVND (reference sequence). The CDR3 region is CASSIDLQGIGQPQHF. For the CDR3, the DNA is TGTGCCAGTAGTATCGATTTACAGGGAATAGGGCAGCCCCAGCATTTT.

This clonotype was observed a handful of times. The CDR3 spells CASSIFSGSNSPLHF. In nucleotides, the CDR3 is TGTGCCAGTAGTATTTTCTCGGGGAGTAATTCACCCCTCCACTTT. The chain uses TRBV19 and TRBJ1-6; unclear D gene. This CDR3 comprises 15 residues. The germline V gene encodes CDR1 LNHDA and CDR2 SQIVND (reference sequence). V was shortened by 3 bases and J by 6 bases, with 12 bases between the two germline ends.

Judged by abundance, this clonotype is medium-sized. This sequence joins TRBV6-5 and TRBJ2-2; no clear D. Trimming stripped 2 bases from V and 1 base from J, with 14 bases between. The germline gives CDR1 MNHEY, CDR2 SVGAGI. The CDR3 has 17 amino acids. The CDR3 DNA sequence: TGTGCCAGCAGTTACCTTCGGCTGGGCGGGAACACCGGGGAGCTGTTTTTT. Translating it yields CASSYLRLGGNTGELFF.

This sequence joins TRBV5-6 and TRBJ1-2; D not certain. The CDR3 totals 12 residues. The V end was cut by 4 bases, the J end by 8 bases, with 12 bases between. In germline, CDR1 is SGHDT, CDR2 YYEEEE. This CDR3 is CASSLWLGGYTF. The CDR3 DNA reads TGTGCCAGCAGCCTGTGGCTTGGAGGCTACACCTTC.

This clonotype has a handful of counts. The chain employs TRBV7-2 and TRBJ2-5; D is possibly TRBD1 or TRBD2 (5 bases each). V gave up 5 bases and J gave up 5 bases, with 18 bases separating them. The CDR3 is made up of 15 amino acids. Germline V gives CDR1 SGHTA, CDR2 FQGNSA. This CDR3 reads CASSPGTRRSETQYF. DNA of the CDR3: TGTGCCAGCAGCCCCGGGACCCGTCGTAGTGAGACCCAGTACTTC. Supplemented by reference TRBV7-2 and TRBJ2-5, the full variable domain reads GAGVSQSPSNKVTEKGKDVELRCDPISGHTALYWYRQSLGQGLEFLIYFQGNSAPDKSGLPSDRFSAERTGGSVSTLTIQRTQQEDSAVYLCASSPGTRRSETQYFGPGTRLLVL.

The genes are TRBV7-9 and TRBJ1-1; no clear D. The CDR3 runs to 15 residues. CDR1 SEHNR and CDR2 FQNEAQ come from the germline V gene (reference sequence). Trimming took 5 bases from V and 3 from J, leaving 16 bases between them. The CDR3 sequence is CASSPPGTRDTEAFF. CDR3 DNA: TGTGCCAGCAGCCCTCCGGGAACGAGGGACACTGAAGCTTTCTTT.